Shown below are 8 T cell receptor beta chains from a single sample sequenced in a study of T cells in Graves' hyperthyroidism and ophthalmopathy. RNA transcripts provided the source from which TCR beta CDR3 regions were amplified. Researchers ran a first-round RT-PCR on the TCR CDR3 using the HTBI primer set. TCRdb fed the multiplex PCR reads into MiXCR, producing one record per CDR3 protein. In the table there are about 360,000 distinct CDR3 sequences, around a quarter of which are singletons. The specimen was blood. The receptors were sampled from a man aged 45 to 65 with Graves' hyperthyroidism.

This clonotype was observed at least ten times. This rearrangement joins TRBV20-1 to TRBJ2-7, with D possibly matching TRBD1 (6 bases). The CDR3 loop spans 13 amino acids. V lost 4 bases to trimming and J lost 2 bases, with 12 bases between them. Germline loops: CDR1 DFQATT, CDR2 SNEGSKA (reference sequence). The CDR3: CSATGQSTYEQYF. The CDR3 DNA follows: TGCAGTGCTACTGGACAGTCGACCTACGAGCAGTACTTC.

This clonotype was counted between two and nine times. The rearrangement joins TRBV7-3 to TRBJ2-7, with a weak D call TRBD2 (6 bases). Germline V gene lookup returns CDR1 SGHTA and CDR2 FQGTGA. The CDR3 is 13 residues long. V lost 3 bases and J lost 4, with 10 bases in between. The CDR3 DNA reads TGTGCCAGCAGCTTGGGGACTGAATACGAGCAGTACTTC. It translates to CASSLGTEYEQYF.

The rearrangement uses TRBV6-1 and TRBJ1-2; D unresolved. In germline, CDR1 is MNHNS, CDR2 SASEGT. The V and J ends lost 8 bases and 3 bases respectively, with 10 bases between them. The CDR3 is 12 residues long. DNA of the CDR3: TGTGCCAGCCGGAATTTCGACTATGGCTACACCTTC. Its translation: CASRNFDYGYTF.

The chain has TRBV20-1 and TRBJ2-1, with TRBD2 as a possible D gene (5 bases). Germline CDR1 reads DFQATT; CDR2 reads SNEGSKA (reference sequence). The CDR3 is made up of 14 amino acids. The V gene lost 3 bases and the J gene lost 6 bases, with 15 bases spanning the gap. DNA of the CDR3: TGCAGTGCTAGCACATTACTAGTCTCCAATGAGCAGTTCTTC. Its protein product is CSASTLLVSNEQFF.

Only a few counts were recorded for this clonotype. J is TRBJ2-3 and V is TRBV29-1; a possible D gene is TRBD2 (6 bases). The germline V gene has CDR1 SQVTM and CDR2 ANQGSEA. The CDR3 is 12 amino acids. Trimming left V 3 bases short and J 3 bases short, with 7 bases between. The CDR3 DNA is TGCAGCGTTGAGGAGGGTACAGATACGCAGTATTTT. Protein: CSVEEGTDTQYF.

This clonotype has a handful of counts. The V gene is TRBV11-2, the J gene TRBJ2-5; the D gene could be TRBD1 or TRBD2 (5 bases each). Germline CDR1 reads SGHAT; CDR2 reads FQNNGV. V was trimmed by 1 base and J by 3 bases, leaving 15 bases between them. The CDR3 is 16 amino acids. CDR3 region: CASSLGSGGSKETQYF. The CDR3 region has the DNA TGTGCCAGCAGCTTAGGTTCTGGGGGAAGTAAAGAGACCCAGTACTTC.

This clonotype appeared a few times. V gene TRBV7-6 combines with J gene TRBJ1-5; 8 nucleotides match TRBD1. CDR1 SGHVS and CDR2 FNYEAQ come from the germline V gene. This CDR3 is 13 amino acids long. V shed 5 bases and J 8 bases; nucleotides not matched to a gene: 5. The CDR3 coding sequence is TGTGCCAGCAGCCCAGGGGGCGGAAAGCCCCAGCATTTT. Protein product: CASSPGGGKPQHF.

The rearrangement links TRBV6-1 to TRBJ2-7; D might be TRBD1 (6 bases). This CDR3 comprises 15 residues. Germline values: CDR1 MNHNS, CDR2 SASEGT. Trimming pared 4 bases from V and 2 bases from J, leaving 15 bases between. The CDR3: CASSVAGTLTYEQYF. The DNA for the CDR3 is TGTGCCAGCAGTGTCGCCGGGACACTCACCTACGAGCAGTACTTC.